The 30 T cell receptor beta chains reported below all come from one sample, sequenced in a study of CXCR3-negative and CXCR3-positive naive CD8 T cells. Preparation of TRB cDNA libraries relied on 5' RACE carrying UMI labels. For each CDR3 protein, TCRdb gives one entry from its re-call of the 5' RACE reads, without DNA. The sample table includes about 58,000 distinct CDR3 sequences. Sequencing was done on a sample of naive CXCR3- CD8+ T cells from blood. The subset denotes: CD45RO-CCR7+CD27+CD95- naive CD8+ T cells lacking CXCR3 (TNR3-). The origin of the receptors is a human donor in good health. Some clones in this sample may be carry-over from other donors' samples.

The chain links TRBV5-1 to TRBJ2-1; checking the TCRdb D call of TRBD2 is not possible without DNA. Germline V gene sequence: CDR1 SGHRS, CDR2 YFSETQ. The CDR3 is 16 amino acids. CDR3 residues: CASSLFPASGANEQFF.

The CDR3 reads CASSLSTDTQYF. The chain has TRBV12-3 or TRBV12-4 and TRBJ2-3. The CDR3 has 12 amino acids.

The chain couples TRBV11-3 to TRBJ1-2; TCRdb designates TRBD1, a call that cannot be tested without DNA. CDR1 is SGHNT, CDR2 YENEEA, per germline. The CDR3 length is 16 residues. The CDR3 loop reads CASSPPGQGASYGYTF.

V is TRBV4-3 and J is TRBJ2-3; the TRBD2 assignment by TCRdb is unverifiable without DNA. CDR1 and CDR2 from the germline V gene are LGHNA and YSLEER. There are 17 residues in the CDR3. CDR3 region: CASSQELAGEFADTQYF.

The chain uses TRBV6-2 or TRBV6-3 and TRBJ2-1; TCRdb picks TRBD2, but there is no DNA to check that call. Germline-derived CDR1 and CDR2 are MNHEY and SVGEGT. The CDR3 totals 16 residues. The CDR3: CASSYLAEGAYNEQFF.

The J gene is TRBJ2-7, the V gene TRBV9; TCRdb's D call of TRBD1 is untestable without DNA. The CDR3 is 14 amino acids. Germline V gives CDR1 SGDLS, CDR2 YYNGEE. CDR3: CASSIQGGSDEQYF.

This chain connects TRBV6-2 or TRBV6-3 to TRBJ1-2. Germline-derived CDR1 and CDR2 are MNHEY and SVGEGT. The CDR3 is made up of 16 amino acids. The chain's CDR3 is CASITTGRSGGYGYTF.

The V gene is TRBV27, the J gene TRBJ2-3; TCRdb indicates TRBD1, and absent DNA this call remains unverified. The CDR3 is 16 residues long. Germline V gene data show CDR1 as MNHEY and CDR2 as SMNVEV (reference sequence). The CDR3 loop is CASSSGGGQSTDTQYF.

The chain couples TRBV29-1 to TRBJ1-2. Germline assignment: CDR1 SQVTM and CDR2 ANQGSEA. This CDR3 comprises 12 residues. The chain's CDR3 is CSVESFGILDTF.

The chain has TRBV4-3 and TRBJ1-4. Germline lookup yields CDR1 LGHNA and CDR2 YSLEER. This CDR3 contains 17 residues. The CDR3 region is CASSQDWEDGNNEKLFF.

The chain recombines TRBV29-1 with TRBJ2-7; TCRdb outputs TRBD1, but without DNA this stays unchecked. CDR3 size: 13 residues. Germline lookup yields CDR1 SQVTM and CDR2 ANQGSEA. The CDR3 here is CSVGPGLDYEQYF.

This sequence joins TRBV25-1 and TRBJ1-1; TCRdb gives TRBD1 as the D gene, but with no DNA this cannot be confirmed. The CDR3 consists of 14 residues. CDR1 MGHDK and CDR2 SYGVNS come from the germline V gene. Here the CDR3 reads CASSWTGESTEAFF.

The chain links TRBV20-1 to TRBJ2-7; as DNA is missing, the TRBD2 call by TCRdb cannot be tested. Germline V lookup: CDR1 DFQATT, CDR2 SNEGSKA (reference sequence). CDR3 size: 13 residues. CDR3 region: CSARLAGAYEQYF.

The rearrangement joins TRBV7-2 to TRBJ1-6. CDR1 and CDR2 (germline): SGHTA, FQGNSA. This CDR3 contains 17 residues. The CDR3: CASSLEPGFNHNSPLHF.

This rearrangement joins TRBV27 to TRBJ2-2. Per germline, CDR1 MNHEY and CDR2 SMNVEV (reference sequence). The CDR3 loop spans 13 amino acids. The CDR3 loop is CASSLPNTGELFF.

The genes are TRBV6-1 and TRBJ2-7. Germline V gene lookup returns CDR1 MNHNS and CDR2 SASEGT. This CDR3 spans 13 amino acids. The CDR3 reads CASSDIKYHEQYF.

The V call is TRBV6-2 or TRBV6-3, the J call TRBJ2-5; TCRdb returns TRBD1, unconfirmable since there is no DNA. The CDR3 extends over 13 amino acids. Germline values: CDR1 MNHEY, CDR2 SVGEGT. The CDR3 spells CASSYGAEETQYF.

CDR3 sequence reads: CSALDRGSSYEQYF. The chain joins TRBV20-1 to TRBJ2-7; TCRdb's D call of TRBD1 is untestable without DNA. This CDR3 comprises 14 residues. The germline CDR1 and CDR2 sequences are DFQATT and SNEGSKA (reference sequence).

The chain joins TRBV19 to TRBJ2-7; the TCRdb call, TRBD1, lacks DNA for checking. The length of the CDR3 is 14 residues. Germline V gives CDR1 LNHDA, CDR2 SQIVND (reference sequence). The CDR3 loop is CASSIRDRGYEQYF.

This chain joins TRBV29-1 and TRBJ2-7; the TCRdb D gene call, TRBD1, has no DNA to confirm it. The CDR3 is 14 residues long. The germline CDR1 and CDR2 sequences are SQVTM and ANQGSEA. The CDR3 protein is CSVEGGPDGYEQYF.

The CDR3 spells CASSLWGGQPQHF. This sequence joins TRBV6-2 or TRBV6-3 and TRBJ1-5. Looked up from germline, CDR1 is MNHEY and CDR2 is SVGEGT. The CDR3 contains 13 residues.

This sequence joins TRBV20-1 and TRBJ2-7. The CDR3 is 15 residues long. The germline V gene encodes CDR1 DFQATT and CDR2 SNEGSKA (reference sequence). CDR3 amino acids: CSASSRSSISYEQYF.

V gene TRBV20-1 combines with J gene TRBJ1-2; absent DNA, TCRdb's TRBD1 call cannot be checked. The CDR3 has 15 residues. Germline values: CDR1 DFQATT, CDR2 SNEGSKA (reference sequence). CDR3 residues: CSAAPPEIPIYGYTF.

This sequence joins TRBV14 and TRBJ2-3; the D call from TCRdb, TRBD2, cannot be confirmed without DNA. Germline CDR1 reads SGHDN; CDR2 reads FVKESK. The CDR3 is 14 residues long. CDR3 sequence reads: CASSGKRGRDTQYF.

The chain employs TRBV10-3 and TRBJ2-1; TCRdb returns TRBD1, unconfirmable since there is no DNA. Germline V gives CDR1 ENHRY, CDR2 SYGVKD. The length of the CDR3 is 16 residues. CDR3 sequence reads: CAISALEAGERNEQFF.

V gene TRBV6-4 combines with J gene TRBJ2-3; TCRdb reports TRBD1, a call that lacks DNA to check it against. CDR1 is MRHNA and CDR2 is SNTAGT in the germline V gene. CDR3 length: 16 amino acids. The CDR3 reads CASSDREVISTDTQYF.

The chain links TRBV15 to TRBJ2-7. This CDR3 is built from 13 residues. Germline V gene sequence: CDR1 LNHNV, CDR2 YYDKDF (reference sequence). CDR3 amino acids: CATSRDRVYEQYF.

The J gene is TRBJ2-1, the V gene TRBV5-4. The CDR3 is 18 residues long. Germline V gene data show CDR1 as SGHNT and CDR2 as YYREEE (reference sequence). The CDR3 sequence: CASSLGGRIGSSYNEQFF.

This chain links TRBV29-1 with TRBJ1-2; the TCRdb D gene call, TRBD1, has no DNA to confirm it. The CDR3 extends over 13 amino acids. From germline, CDR1 is SQVTM and CDR2 ANQGSEA. CDR3 amino acids: CSVWTGGLSGYTF.

The chain employs TRBV3-1 and TRBJ2-1; checking the TCRdb D call of TRBD2 is not possible without DNA. The germline V gene has CDR1 LGHDT and CDR2 YNNKEL (reference sequence). There are 17 residues in the CDR3. The CDR3 reads CASSQFTSGGLYNEQFF.